This is a list of T cell receptor beta chains from one sample in a study of blood T cell repertoires in COVID-19. Here immunoSEQ multiplex PCR was the method, and the copy in TCRdb shows in-frame clones only, minus some. The table includes under 350,000 clones, roughly 85% detected once. The sequencing input was peripheral blood. The receptor set was obtained from a human donor in a cohort sampled during active COVID-19. CDR3s include the opening cysteine and the closing phenylalanine or tryptophan. Fields, in order: V gene, D gene, J gene, clone size, CDR3 DNA, CDR3 protein. The D gene is left open where the match is weak. The size field is filled for only some rows; it gives once, few, many or a size class.

>TRBV30|TRBD1|TRBJ1-5|-
TGTGCCTGGAGCGGACAGGCGGACCAGCCCCAGCATTTT
CAWSGQADQPQHF
>TRBV7-9|TRBD1|TRBJ2-7|-
TGTGCCAGCAGCTTGACAGGGGCCGAGCAGTACTTC
CASSLTGAEQYF
>TRBV11-3|-|TRBJ2-2|few
TGTGCCAGCAGCTTCTTCAGGGGCGGGGAGCTGTTTTTT
CASSFFRGGELFF
>TRBV20-1|-|TRBJ2-7|-
TGCAGTGCTAGTCAGACTGATTACTCCTACGAGCAGTACTTC
CSASQTDYSYEQYF
>TRBV6-5|-|TRBJ1-1|few
TGTGCCAGCAGTTACTCTACTGACACTGAAGCTTTCTTT
CASSYSTDTEAFF
>TRBV30|-|TRBJ1-2|-
TGTGCCTGGAGTGGCGGCGTCGAATATGGCTACACCTTC
CAWSGGVEYGYTF
>TRBV30|TRBD1|TRBJ1-4|-
TGTGCCTGGAGTGTAAAGACAGGGGATGAAAAACTGTTTTTT
CAWSVKTGDEKLFF
>TRBV5-4|TRBD1|TRBJ2-3|-
TGTGCCAGCAGCTTCGGACAGGGTAGCACAGATACGCAGTATTTT
CASSFGQGSTDTQYF
>TRBV30|-|TRBJ1-1|-
TGTGCCTGGAGTGTACGCAGCACTGAAGCTTTCTTT
CAWSVRSTEAFF
>TRBV12-3/TRBV12-4|-|TRBJ2-1|once
TGTGCCAGCAGTTCTTCAGGGTGGAATGAGCAGTTCTTC
CASSSSGWNEQFF
>TRBV3-1/TRBV3-2|-|TRBJ2-7|-
TGTGCCAGCAGCCAAGATGGAGGGCAGGGGGGCCACGAGCAGTACTTC
CASSQDGGQGGHEQYF
>TRBV10-1|TRBD2|TRBJ2-1|-
TGCGCCAGCAGTCGAGCGGGGGGAAATGAGCAGTTCTTC
CASSRAGGNEQFF
>TRBV6-5|TRBD1|TRBJ2-2|-
TGTGCCAGCAGTTCGCGACAGGGTCAAAACACCGGGGAGCTGTTTTTT
CASSSRQGQNTGELFF
>TRBV2|-|TRBJ2-5|-
TGTGCCAGCAGGGGGGCAGCGGAGACCCAGTACTTC
CASRGAAETQYF
>TRBV7-8|-|TRBJ1-1|-
TGTGCCAGCGTTTTGGCCTTATGGAACACTGAAGCTTTCTTT
CASVLALWNTEAFF
>TRBV24-1|-|TRBJ1-2|-
TGTGCCACCAGTGATTGGGCTTCTGATGGCTACACCTTC
CATSDWASDGYTF
>TRBV7-2|-|TRBJ1-3|-
TGTGCCAGCAGCCCGGAGGGGTCGAGTGGAAACACCATATATTTT
CASSPEGSSGNTIYF
>TRBV4-1|TRBD2|TRBJ2-3|-
TGCGCCAGCAGCCCACAGCGGGGGGCAACAGATACGCAGTATTTT
CASSPQRGATDTQYF
>TRBV27|TRBD1|TRBJ2-3|-
TGTGCCAGCAGGGGAAGACAGGGGGCAACAGATACGCAGTATTTT
CASRGRQGATDTQYF
>TRBV2|-|TRBJ2-1|-
TGTGCCAGCAGTGAAGGCAGGGGCTACAGCTCCTACAATGAGCAGTTCTTC
CASSEGRGYSSYNEQFF
>TRBV6-5|TRBD1|TRBJ1-1|few
TGTGCCACGACCACGGGACAGGAATTAAGAGAAGCTTTCTTT
CATTTGQELREAFF
>TRBV18|-|TRBJ2-2|-
TGTGCCAGCTCACGGATACCTCGAGGAAACACCGGGGAGCTGTTTTTT
CASSRIPRGNTGELFF
>TRBV9|TRBD1|TRBJ2-2|-
TGTGCCAGCAGCCCCTTTTTATCGAGGGGGCGGACCGGGGAGCTGTTTTTT
CASSPFLSRGRTGELFF
>TRBV6-1|-|TRBJ1-2|-
TGTGCCAGCAGTGAAGTATGGGTCAGCGATGGCTACACCTTC
CASSEVWVSDGYTF
>TRBV24-1|TRBD2|TRBJ2-5|-
TGTGCCACCAGTGACCCTCTACTAGCGGGGGGGGCCCAGTACTTC
CATSDPLLAGGAQYF
>TRBV6-1|TRBD1|TRBJ1-5|-
TGTGCCAGCAGTGAAGCGACAGGGGAACGTCGCAATCAGCCCCAGCATTTT
CASSEATGERRNQPQHF
>TRBV25-1|TRBD1|TRBJ1-4|-
TGTGCCAGCAGTGGACCGAATAGGAGGGGGCCTGAAAAACTGTTTTTT
CASSGPNRRGPEKLFF
>TRBV6-5|-|TRBJ2-5|-
TGTGCCAGCACCACCGGTGAGACCCAGTACTTC
CASTTGETQYF
>TRBV5-6|-|TRBJ1-1|-
TGTGCCAGCAGTCTACGGGGTTTTACCCAGGGGGCTTTCTTT
CASSLRGFTQGAFF
>TRBV30|-|TRBJ2-4|-
TGTGCCTGGAGTGGAAACTCCCGGGTCCTATCTTTC
CAWSGNSRVLSF
>TRBV30|-|TRBJ1-3|-
TGTGCCTGTAGAGGAAACACCATATATTTT
CACRGNTIYF
>TRBV29-1|-|TRBJ1-1|-
TGCAGCGTCAAGGACAGCCTAGACACTGAAGCTTTCTTT
CSVKDSLDTEAFF
>TRBV29-1|-|TRBJ2-2|-
TGCAGCGTTAGGACAGATACGAACACCGGGGAGCTGTTTTTT
CSVRTDTNTGELFF
>TRBV27|-|TRBJ2-1|-
TGTGCGGTTGGGGGGGCCTTCTACAATGAGCAGTTCTTC
CAVGGAFYNEQFF
>TRBV6-5|-|TRBJ1-2|-
TGTGCCAGCAGAACGGGTTCCCGACTCAATGGCTACACCTTC
CASRTGSRLNGYTF
>TRBV2|-|TRBJ1-5|once
TGTGCCAGCAACCCAGAAGGGGGGGCTAAGGGGTATAGCAATCAGCCCCAGCATTTT
CASNPEGGAKGYSNQPQHF
>TRBV27|-|TRBJ2-7|-
TGTGCCAGCAGTTTCAGGCAGTCAGGGTTGTACGAGCAGTACTTC
CASSFRQSGLYEQYF
>TRBV5-1|-|TRBJ2-1|-
TGCGCCAGCAGCTTGGATTCTCACAATGAGCAGTTCTTC
CASSLDSHNEQFF
>TRBV5-1|TRBD1|TRBJ1-2|-
TGCGCCAGCAGCTTGTTTACGGACAGGGCCTATGGCTACACCTTC
CASSLFTDRAYGYTF
>TRBV19|TRBD1|TRBJ2-2|few
TGTGCCAGTAGCTTACAGACAGGGATCGGCGGGGAGCTGTTTTTT
CASSLQTGIGGELFF
>TRBV7-9|-|TRBJ1-4|few
TGTGCCAGCAGCTCAAGACAGACAACTAATGAAAAACTGTTTTTT
CASSSRQTTNEKLFF
>TRBV6-5|-|TRBJ1-1|-
TGTGCCAGCAGTCCGACTGGTAACACTGAAGCTTTCTTT
CASSPTGNTEAFF
>TRBV18|TRBD1|TRBJ1-3|-
TGTGCCAGCTCTCCGACAGGGACAGACACCATATATTTT
CASSPTGTDTIYF
>TRBV19|-|TRBJ2-7|-
TGTGCCAGTAGTATGGTCGACCGCGGGGAGCAGTACTTC
CASSMVDRGEQYF
>TRBV6-5|-|TRBJ1-4|once
TGTGCCACCAAGCGTAATGAAAAACTGTTTTTT
CATKRNEKLFF
>TRBV19|-|TRBJ1-5|-
TGTGCCAGTAGTATAGGGGGAGGGTTTTATAGCAATCAGCCCCAGCATTTT
CASSIGGGFYSNQPQHF
>TRBV19|-|TRBJ1-1|-
TGTGCCAGTAGTATGGGCGGGCGGAACACTGAAGCTTTCTTT
CASSMGGRNTEAFF
>TRBV10-3|TRBD1|TRBJ2-7|-
TGTGCCATCAGTTTCTCCGGGACAGACTACGAGCAGTACTTC
CAISFSGTDYEQYF
>TRBV24-1|TRBD1|TRBJ1-2|-
TGTGCCACCAGTGGACAGGGACATTTCTATGGCTACACCTTC
CATSGQGHFYGYTF